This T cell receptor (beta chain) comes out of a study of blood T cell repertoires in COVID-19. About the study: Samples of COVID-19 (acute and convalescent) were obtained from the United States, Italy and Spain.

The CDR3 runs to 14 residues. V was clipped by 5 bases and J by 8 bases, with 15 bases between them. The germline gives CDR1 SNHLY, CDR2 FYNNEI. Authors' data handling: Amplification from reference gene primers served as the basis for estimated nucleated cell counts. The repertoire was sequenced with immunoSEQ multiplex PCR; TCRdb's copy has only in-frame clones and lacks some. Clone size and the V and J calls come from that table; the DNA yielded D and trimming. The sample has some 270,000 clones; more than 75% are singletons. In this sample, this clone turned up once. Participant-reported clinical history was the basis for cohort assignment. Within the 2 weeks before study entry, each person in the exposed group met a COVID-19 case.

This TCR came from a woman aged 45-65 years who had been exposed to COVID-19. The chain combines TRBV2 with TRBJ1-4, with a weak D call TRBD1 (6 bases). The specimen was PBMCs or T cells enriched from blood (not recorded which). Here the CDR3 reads CASSPGTRGEKLFF. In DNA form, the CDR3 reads TGTGCCAGCAGTCCCGGGACAAGGGGAGAAAAACTGTTTTTT.